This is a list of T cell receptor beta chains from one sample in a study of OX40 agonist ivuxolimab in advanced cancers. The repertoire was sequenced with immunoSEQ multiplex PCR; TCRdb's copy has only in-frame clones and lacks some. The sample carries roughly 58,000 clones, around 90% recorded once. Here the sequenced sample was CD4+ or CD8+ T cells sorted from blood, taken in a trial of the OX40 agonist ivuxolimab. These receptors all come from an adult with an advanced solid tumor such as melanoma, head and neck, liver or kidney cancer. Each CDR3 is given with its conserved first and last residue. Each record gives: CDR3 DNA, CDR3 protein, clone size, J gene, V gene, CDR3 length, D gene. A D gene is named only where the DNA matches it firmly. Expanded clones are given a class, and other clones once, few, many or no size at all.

cdr3_nt: TGTGCCAGCAGACTCTTGACAGGTTGGATCTATGGCTACACCTTC
cdr3_aa: CASRLLTGWIYGYTF
clone_size: once
j_call: TRBJ1-2
v_call: TRBV5-4
cdr3_length: 15
d_call: .

cdr3_nt: TGCGCCAGCAGCCTGGATCAGGGGTCGAACACTGAAGCTTTCTTT
cdr3_aa: CASSLDQGSNTEAFF
clone_size: .
j_call: TRBJ1-1
v_call: TRBV4-1
cdr3_length: 15
d_call: .

cdr3_nt: TGTGCCACGACTAGCGGACTAGCCAAAAACATTCAGTACTTC
cdr3_aa: CATTSGLAKNIQYF
clone_size: .
j_call: TRBJ2-4
v_call: TRBV6-5
cdr3_length: 14
d_call: TRBD2

cdr3_nt: TGTGCCTGGAGTGGAGGGGCGTCTTATGGCTACACCTTC
cdr3_aa: CAWSGGASYGYTF
clone_size: few
j_call: TRBJ1-2
v_call: TRBV30
cdr3_length: 13
d_call: .

cdr3_nt: TGTGCCAGCAGCTACCAACATGGTATAGATACGCAGTATTTT
cdr3_aa: CASSYQHGIDTQYF
clone_size: once
j_call: TRBJ2-3
v_call: TRBV7-2
cdr3_length: 14
d_call: .

cdr3_nt: TGTGCCAGTAGTATAAGCCTAGCGGGAGGCGAGCAGTACTTC
cdr3_aa: CASSISLAGGEQYF
clone_size: .
j_call: TRBJ2-7
v_call: TRBV19
cdr3_length: 14
d_call: TRBD2

cdr3_nt: TGTGCCAGCAGCACGACAGATACGCAGTATTTT
cdr3_aa: CASSTTDTQYF
clone_size: .
j_call: TRBJ2-3
v_call: TRBV9
cdr3_length: 11
d_call: .

cdr3_nt: TGTGCCAGCAGTATGGGGGCAAGGGAGACCCAGTACTTC
cdr3_aa: CASSMGARETQYF
clone_size: .
j_call: TRBJ2-5
v_call: TRBV27
cdr3_length: 13
d_call: .

cdr3_nt: TGTGCCAGCAGGATTGCTTGGGGAAATCAGCCCCAGCATTTT
cdr3_aa: CASRIAWGNQPQHF
clone_size: .
j_call: TRBJ1-5
v_call: TRBV2
cdr3_length: 14
d_call: .

cdr3_nt: TGTGCCAGCAGCTTAGAAGGGACAGGGGTAAATGAGCAGTTCTTC
cdr3_aa: CASSLEGTGVNEQFF
clone_size: few
j_call: TRBJ2-1
v_call: TRBV7-3
cdr3_length: 15
d_call: TRBD1

cdr3_nt: TGTGCCAGCAGCCAGGCTGTGACGGACTCTGGGGCCAACGTCCTGACTTTC
cdr3_aa: CASSQAVTDSGANVLTF
clone_size: .
j_call: TRBJ2-6
v_call: TRBV4-2
cdr3_length: 17
d_call: .

cdr3_nt: TGCGCCAGCAGCTTGCTACAATCGGGCCAAGAGACCCAGTACTTC
cdr3_aa: CASSLLQSGQETQYF
clone_size: .
j_call: TRBJ2-5
v_call: TRBV5-1
cdr3_length: 15
d_call: .

cdr3_nt: TGTGCCAGCAGCCCAGACAGACAAGAGACCCAGTACTTC
cdr3_aa: CASSPDRQETQYF
clone_size: few
j_call: TRBJ2-5
v_call: TRBV7-3
cdr3_length: 13
d_call: .

cdr3_nt: TGTGCCAGCAGCTCGGGACTTCGGAACCACGAGCAGTACTTC
cdr3_aa: CASSSGLRNHEQYF
clone_size: once
j_call: TRBJ2-7
v_call: TRBV27
cdr3_length: 14
d_call: .

cdr3_nt: TGTGCCAGCAGCGCTGACAGGAGGGTTAGTGAAAAACTGTTTTTT
cdr3_aa: CASSADRRVSEKLFF
clone_size: .
j_call: TRBJ1-4
v_call: TRBV5-8
cdr3_length: 15
d_call: .

cdr3_nt: TGTGCCAGCAGTGCGCATCGTTCAGATACGCAGTATTTT
cdr3_aa: CASSAHRSDTQYF
clone_size: .
j_call: TRBJ2-3
v_call: TRBV2
cdr3_length: 13
d_call: .

cdr3_nt: TGTGCCAGTAGTACGGCCGGGGGTAGTGAAAAACTGTTTTTT
cdr3_aa: CASSTAGGSEKLFF
clone_size: .
j_call: TRBJ1-4
v_call: TRBV19
cdr3_length: 14
d_call: .

cdr3_nt: TGTGCCAGCAGCCCCCCGGGGAGCAGGGCCAGCAAACTGTTTTTT
cdr3_aa: CASSPPGSRASKLFF
clone_size: .
j_call: TRBJ1-4
v_call: TRBV5-6
cdr3_length: 15
d_call: .

cdr3_nt: TGCAGCGTTGGACAGGGTTGGGAGACCCAGTACTTC
cdr3_aa: CSVGQGWETQYF
clone_size: .
j_call: TRBJ2-5
v_call: TRBV29-1
cdr3_length: 12
d_call: TRBD1

cdr3_nt: TGTGCCAGCAGTTACGGACAGCTAGGCACTGAAGCTTTCTTT
cdr3_aa: CASSYGQLGTEAFF
clone_size: .
j_call: TRBJ1-1
v_call: TRBV6-5
cdr3_length: 14
d_call: .

cdr3_nt: TGCGCCAGCAGCTTGGGGTGGGGAATCTCTGGAAACACCATATATTTT
cdr3_aa: CASSLGWGISGNTIYF
clone_size: .
j_call: TRBJ1-3
v_call: TRBV5-1
cdr3_length: 16
d_call: .

cdr3_nt: TGTGCCAGCAGGTTAGACTATAACCAGCAGTACTTC
cdr3_aa: CASRLDYNQQYF
clone_size: .
j_call: TRBJ2-7
v_call: TRBV6-6
cdr3_length: 12
d_call: .

cdr3_nt: TGTGCCAGTAGCCCTACAGGGTGGAGTAACGCAGGCTACACCTTC
cdr3_aa: CASSPTGWSNAGYTF
clone_size: .
j_call: TRBJ1-2
v_call: TRBV19
cdr3_length: 15
d_call: .

cdr3_nt: TGTGCCAGTAGTTCGGGACGCCGGGCTTGGGAAAAACTGTTTTTT
cdr3_aa: CASSSGRRAWEKLFF
clone_size: once
j_call: TRBJ1-4
v_call: TRBV19
cdr3_length: 15
d_call: .

cdr3_nt: TGTGCCAGCTCACCAAATGCACAAGAGGCGTACGAGCAGTACTTC
cdr3_aa: CASSPNAQEAYEQYF
clone_size: .
j_call: TRBJ2-7
v_call: TRBV18
cdr3_length: 15
d_call: .

cdr3_nt: TGTGCTAGCAGCCAACAGGGGGACACTGAAGCTTTCTTT
cdr3_aa: CASSQQGDTEAFF
clone_size: .
j_call: TRBJ1-1
v_call: TRBV7-7
cdr3_length: 13
d_call: TRBD1

cdr3_nt: TGTGCCTGGAGTGGTAAAACACAAAATCAGCCCCAGCATTTT
cdr3_aa: CAWSGKTQNQPQHF
clone_size: once
j_call: TRBJ1-5
v_call: TRBV30
cdr3_length: 14
d_call: .

cdr3_nt: TGTGCCAGCAGTTTAGGCCGGAAAACTGAAGCTTTCTTT
cdr3_aa: CASSLGRKTEAFF
clone_size: few
j_call: TRBJ1-1
v_call: TRBV27
cdr3_length: 13
d_call: .

cdr3_nt: TGTGCCAGCAGAGAGCGGGACGGCAATCAGCCCCAGCATTTT
cdr3_aa: CASRERDGNQPQHF
clone_size: few
j_call: TRBJ1-5
v_call: TRBV6-1
cdr3_length: 14
d_call: .

cdr3_nt: TGTGCCAGCTCGCCCCTTTCAGGGTCTACTAATGAAAAACTGTTTTTT
cdr3_aa: CASSPLSGSTNEKLFF
clone_size: .
j_call: TRBJ1-4
v_call: TRBV18
cdr3_length: 16
d_call: .

cdr3_nt: TGTGCCAGCAGCGTAGGAAGTACTTACAATGAGCAGTTCTTC
cdr3_aa: CASSVGSTYNEQFF
clone_size: .
j_call: TRBJ2-1
v_call: TRBV9
cdr3_length: 14
d_call: .

cdr3_nt: TGTGCCAGCAGCTTATCGCTTCGGTATGAAGCTTTCTTT
cdr3_aa: CASSLSLRYEAFF
clone_size: .
j_call: TRBJ1-1
v_call: TRBV11-1
cdr3_length: 13
d_call: .

cdr3_nt: TGCGCCAGCAGCGGCCAGGGGGCCTACGAGCAGTACTTC
cdr3_aa: CASSGQGAYEQYF
clone_size: .
j_call: TRBJ2-7
v_call: TRBV5-1
cdr3_length: 13
d_call: TRBD1

cdr3_nt: TGTGCCACCAGCAATGGCCTGGGGGGGGAGCTGTTTTTT
cdr3_aa: CATSNGLGGELFF
clone_size: .
j_call: TRBJ2-2
v_call: TRBV15
cdr3_length: 13
d_call: .

cdr3_nt: TGTGCCAGTAGGAATACAGGGTACGTCGGGGAAAAACTGTTTTTT
cdr3_aa: CASRNTGYVGEKLFF
clone_size: once
j_call: TRBJ1-4
v_call: TRBV19
cdr3_length: 15
d_call: .

cdr3_nt: TGTGCCAGTAGCAACGACTTAAGCGGGGCCTACGAGCAGTACTTC
cdr3_aa: CASSNDLSGAYEQYF
clone_size: .
j_call: TRBJ2-7
v_call: TRBV19
cdr3_length: 15
d_call: TRBD2

cdr3_nt: TGTGCCAGCAGTTTAAGTCAGCGAGAGACCCAGTACTTC
cdr3_aa: CASSLSQRETQYF
clone_size: .
j_call: TRBJ2-5
v_call: TRBV27
cdr3_length: 13
d_call: .

cdr3_nt: TGTGCCAGCAGTGGATCAGGGAGGGGGTACGAGCAGTACTTC
cdr3_aa: CASSGSGRGYEQYF
clone_size: .
j_call: TRBJ2-7
v_call: TRBV27
cdr3_length: 14
d_call: .

cdr3_nt: TGTGCCACCAGCAGAGATCTGGATTTCGGCGAGCAGTACTTC
cdr3_aa: CATSRDLDFGEQYF
clone_size: .
j_call: TRBJ2-7
v_call: TRBV15
cdr3_length: 14
d_call: .

cdr3_nt: TGTGCCACCAGCCGCCCCGAGGATACGCAGTATTTT
cdr3_aa: CATSRPEDTQYF
clone_size: .
j_call: TRBJ2-3
v_call: TRBV15
cdr3_length: 12
d_call: .

cdr3_nt: TGCGCCAGCAGCTTCGAGGGGGACACTGAAGCTTTCTTT
cdr3_aa: CASSFEGDTEAFF
clone_size: .
j_call: TRBJ1-1
v_call: TRBV5-1
cdr3_length: 13
d_call: .

cdr3_nt: TGTGCCAGCAGCCAAGATTGGGACATCTATGGCTACACCTTC
cdr3_aa: CASSQDWDIYGYTF
clone_size: once
j_call: TRBJ1-2
v_call: TRBV4-2
cdr3_length: 14
d_call: .

cdr3_nt: TGCGCCAGCAGCGGGCCGGGAGGGAGCATAGGAACCGGGGAGCTGTTTTTT
cdr3_aa: CASSGPGGSIGTGELFF
clone_size: .
j_call: TRBJ2-2
v_call: TRBV5-1
cdr3_length: 17
d_call: TRBD2

cdr3_nt: TGTGCCAGCACCGCCGGGGGGCAGACTGCAACTAATGAAAAACTGTTTTTT
cdr3_aa: CASTAGGQTATNEKLFF
clone_size: .
j_call: TRBJ1-4
v_call: TRBV28
cdr3_length: 17
d_call: .

cdr3_nt: TGTGCTAGCAGCACCCAAGCGGGAGCAACAGATACGCAGTATTTT
cdr3_aa: CASSTQAGATDTQYF
clone_size: .
j_call: TRBJ2-3
v_call: TRBV7-7
cdr3_length: 15
d_call: TRBD2

cdr3_nt: TGTGCCAGCTCACCCATGGACAGATTCTACAATGAGCAGTTCTTC
cdr3_aa: CASSPMDRFYNEQFF
clone_size: once
j_call: TRBJ2-1
v_call: TRBV18
cdr3_length: 15
d_call: .

cdr3_nt: TGTGCCAGCAGCCCCCGGGTAATGAACACTGAAGCTTTCTTT
cdr3_aa: CASSPRVMNTEAFF
clone_size: once
j_call: TRBJ1-1
v_call: TRBV6-5
cdr3_length: 14
d_call: .

cdr3_nt: TGTGCCAGCAGCTCAATACCGGACAGTAACTATGGCTACACCTTC
cdr3_aa: CASSSIPDSNYGYTF
clone_size: .
j_call: TRBJ1-2
v_call: TRBV5-6
cdr3_length: 15
d_call: .

cdr3_nt: TGTGCCATCAGGAGAGATAATGAAAAACTGTTTTTT
cdr3_aa: CAIRRDNEKLFF
clone_size: .
j_call: TRBJ1-4
v_call: TRBV10-3
cdr3_length: 12
d_call: .

cdr3_nt: TGTGCCAGCAGCTTTTATGTAGCGGGGGGCGGGGTGACCCAGTACTTC
cdr3_aa: CASSFYVAGGGVTQYF
clone_size: .
j_call: TRBJ2-5
v_call: TRBV5-4
cdr3_length: 16
d_call: TRBD2